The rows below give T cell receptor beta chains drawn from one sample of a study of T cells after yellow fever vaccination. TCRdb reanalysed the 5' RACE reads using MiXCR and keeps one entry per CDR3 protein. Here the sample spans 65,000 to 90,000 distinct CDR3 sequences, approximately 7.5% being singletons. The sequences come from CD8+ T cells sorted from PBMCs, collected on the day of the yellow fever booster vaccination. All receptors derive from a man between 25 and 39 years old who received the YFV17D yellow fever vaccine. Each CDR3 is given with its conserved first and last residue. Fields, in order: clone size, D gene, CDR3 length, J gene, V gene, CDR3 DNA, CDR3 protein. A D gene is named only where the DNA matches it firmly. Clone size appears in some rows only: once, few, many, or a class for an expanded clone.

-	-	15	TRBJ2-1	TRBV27	TGTGCCAGCAGTTTATCGCTAGCGCCTATCCATGAGCAGTTCTTC	CASSLSLAPIHEQFF
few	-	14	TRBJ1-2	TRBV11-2	TGTGCCGGATCTTTTGTGCCGACGGGGTATGGCTACACCTTC	CAGSFVPTGYGYTF
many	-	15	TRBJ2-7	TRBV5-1	TGCGCCAGCAGCTTGGTTTCAGGACCCAGCTACGAGCAGTACTTC	CASSLVSGPSYEQYF
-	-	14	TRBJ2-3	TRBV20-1	TGCAGTGCTAATAAACAGGACCGCACAGATACGCAGTATTTT	CSANKQDRTDTQYF
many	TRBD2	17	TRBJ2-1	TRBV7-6	TGTGCCAGCAGCTTAGGGGTGAGACTAGCGGGGGTCAATGAGCAGTTCTTC	CASSLGVRLAGVNEQFF
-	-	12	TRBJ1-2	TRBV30	TGTGCCTGGAGGTGGGGCGGCTATGGCTACACCTTC	CAWRWGGYGYTF
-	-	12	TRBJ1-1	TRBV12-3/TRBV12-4	TGTGCCAGCAGTTTTGGGGGTCCTGAAGCTTTCTTT	CASSFGGPEAFF
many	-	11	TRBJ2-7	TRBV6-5	TGTGCCAGCAGTTACCGCGACGAGCAGTACTTC	CASSYRDEQYF
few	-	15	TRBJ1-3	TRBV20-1	TGCAGTGCCCAACAGCTCCTGGGATCTGGAAACACCATATATTTT	CSAQQLLGSGNTIYF
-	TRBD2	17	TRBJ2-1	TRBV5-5	TGTGCCAGCAGCTTATCGGCGCTGGGGGGGGGTTACAATGAGCAGTTCTTC	CASSLSALGGGYNEQFF
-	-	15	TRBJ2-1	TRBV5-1	TGCGCCAGCAGCCCGGACCTCCTCTCCTACAATGAGCAGTTCTTC	CASSPDLLSYNEQFF
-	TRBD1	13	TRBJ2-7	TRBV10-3	TGTGCCATCAGTAAACCAGACAGGGCCGAGCAGTACTTC	CAISKPDRAEQYF
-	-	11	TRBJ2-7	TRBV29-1	TGCAGCGTTAGAGAGAACTACGAGCAGTACTTC	CSVRENYEQYF
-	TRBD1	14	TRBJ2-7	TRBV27	TGTGCCAGCAGTTTAGGGACAGGGTGGTACGAGCAGTACTTC	CASSLGTGWYEQYF
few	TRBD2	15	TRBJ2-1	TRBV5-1	TGCGCCAGCAGCCTCGGGACTAGCGGGAGTTGGGAGCAGTTCTTC	CASSLGTSGSWEQFF
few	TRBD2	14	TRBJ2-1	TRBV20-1	TGCAGTGCTAGAGTGGCTAGCGGGAGGAGTGAGCAGTTCTTC	CSARVASGRSEQFF
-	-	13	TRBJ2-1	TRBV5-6	TGTGCCAGCAGCTTGGACAGCTCCTACGAGCAGTTCTTC	CASSLDSSYEQFF
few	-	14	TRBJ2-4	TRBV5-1	TGCGCCAGCAGCTCGGACCTAGAAGGAAACATTCAGTACTTC	CASSSDLEGNIQYF
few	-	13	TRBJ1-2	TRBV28	TGTGCCAGCGTATCCGGGGGCGACTATGGCTACACCTTC	CASVSGGDYGYTF
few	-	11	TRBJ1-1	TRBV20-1	TGCAGTGCTAACTGGGCAAATGAAGCTTTCTTT	CSANWANEAFF
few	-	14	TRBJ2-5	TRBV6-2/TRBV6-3	TGTGCCAGCAGCCTTGACAGCGTTCGAGAGACCCAGTACTTC	CASSLDSVRETQYF
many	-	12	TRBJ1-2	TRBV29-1	TGCAGCGTTGATGTCTGGGACTATGGCTACACCTTC	CSVDVWDYGYTF
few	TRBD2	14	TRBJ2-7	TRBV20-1	TGCAGTGCCAGTCCCCGGGAGGGCCTCTACGAGCAGTACTTC	CSASPREGLYEQYF
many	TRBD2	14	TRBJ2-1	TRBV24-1	TGTGCCACCAGTGATTTTCGGACTAGGGGTGAGCAGTTCTTC	CATSDFRTRGEQFF
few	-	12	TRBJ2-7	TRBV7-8	TGTGCCAGCAGCCAGGGGCTTATCGAGCAGTACTTC	CASSQGLIEQYF
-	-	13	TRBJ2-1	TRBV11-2	TGTGCCAGCAGCTCTACACACTACAATGAGCAGTTCTTC	CASSSTHYNEQFF
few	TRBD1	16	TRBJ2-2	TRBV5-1	TGCGCCAGCAGCTTGGGGTCGACAGGGGCCACCGGGGAGCTGTTTTTT	CASSLGSTGATGELFF
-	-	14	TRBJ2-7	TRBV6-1	TGTGCCAGCAGCCCAGCGGAGAGTACCTACGAGCAGTACTTC	CASSPAESTYEQYF
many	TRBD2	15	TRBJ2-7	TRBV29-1	TGCAGCGTTGAAGCTCGAGCGGGAAAGGTCGGCGAGCAGTACTTC	CSVEARAGKVGEQYF
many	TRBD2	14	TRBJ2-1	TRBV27	TGTGCCAGCCACCCGGGAGGCACACTCAATGAGCAGTTCTTC	CASHPGGTLNEQFF
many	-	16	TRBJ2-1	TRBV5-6	TGTGCCAGCAGTCCCATGAGCGGGCCGAACTACAATGAGCAGTTCTTC	CASSPMSGPNYNEQFF
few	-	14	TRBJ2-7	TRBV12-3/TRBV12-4	TGTGCCAGCAGTCCCGGGGACGTAATTTACGAGCAGTACTTC	CASSPGDVIYEQYF
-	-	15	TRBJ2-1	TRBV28	TGTGCCAGCAGCCCCTCAGATTTCCAATACAATGAGCAGTTCTTC	CASSPSDFQYNEQFF
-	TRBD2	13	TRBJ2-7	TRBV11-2	TGTGCCAGCACCCTCGCGGGGGGGCGCGAGCAGTACTTC	CASTLAGGREQYF
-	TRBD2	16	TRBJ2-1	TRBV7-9	TGTGCCAGCAGCTTAGCGATGCGGGAGGGGGTCAATGAGCAGTTCTTC	CASSLAMREGVNEQFF
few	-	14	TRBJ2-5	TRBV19	TGTGCCAGTAGTACCGACAGCTCCCAAGAGACCCAGTACTTC	CASSTDSSQETQYF
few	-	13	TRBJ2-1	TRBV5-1	TGCGCCAGCAGCTCTCCAACTTACAATGAGCAGTTCTTC	CASSSPTYNEQFF
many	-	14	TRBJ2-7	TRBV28	TGTGCCAGCAGACGAACAGGGTCTTCGTTCGAGCAGTACTTC	CASRRTGSSFEQYF
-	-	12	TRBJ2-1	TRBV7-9	TGTGCCAGCGGCGCTGGGAGGTGGGAGCAGTTCTTC	CASGAGRWEQFF
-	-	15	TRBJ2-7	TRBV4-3	TGCGCCAGCAGCCAAGACGTGGACGAATACTACGAGCAGTACTTC	CASSQDVDEYYEQYF
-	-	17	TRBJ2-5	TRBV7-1	TGTGCCAGCAGCCCCGCGCTCCTCGACTGGTCTCAAGAGACCCAGTACTTC	CASSPALLDWSQETQYF
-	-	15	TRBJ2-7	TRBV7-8	TGTGCCAGCAGCTTAGCTGTGGCAGGGGTCTACGAGCAGTACTTC	CASSLAVAGVYEQYF
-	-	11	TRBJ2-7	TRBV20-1	TGCAGTGCTCCCGATGTAGCCGAGCAGTACTTC	CSAPDVAEQYF
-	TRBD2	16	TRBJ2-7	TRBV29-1	TGCAGCGTTGAAGATGACGGGAACGGGAGGATTTACGAGCAGTACTTC	CSVEDDGNGRIYEQYF
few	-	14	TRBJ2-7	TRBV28	TGTGCCAGTCTCAACCAGCTTTCGGGTTACGAGCAGTACTTC	CASLNQLSGYEQYF
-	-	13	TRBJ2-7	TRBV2	TGTGCCAGCAGTGGGAGGACAGTCTACGAGCAGTACTTC	CASSGRTVYEQYF
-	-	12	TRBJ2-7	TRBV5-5	TGTGCCAGCAGCTTTACTAGCCTCGAGCAGTACTTC	CASSFTSLEQYF
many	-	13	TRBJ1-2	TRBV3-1	TGTGCCAGCAGCCACGAGGATAACTATGGCTACACCTTC	CASSHEDNYGYTF
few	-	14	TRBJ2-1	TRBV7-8	TGTGCCAGCAGCTTATATGTAGCAGACAATGAGCAGTTCTTC	CASSLYVADNEQFF
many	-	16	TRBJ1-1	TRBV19	TGTGCCAGTAGTATTTACAACAGTCCGATGAACACTGAAGCTTTCTTT	CASSIYNSPMNTEAFF
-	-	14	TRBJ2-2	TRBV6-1	TGTGCCAGCAGTGGGATGAGTGGGACCGGGGAGCTGTTTTTT	CASSGMSGTGELFF
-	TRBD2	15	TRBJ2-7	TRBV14	TGTGCCAGCAGCCAAGCTGCGGGAGCGGGGTACGAGCAGTACTTC	CASSQAAGAGYEQYF
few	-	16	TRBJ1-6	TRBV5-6	TGTGCCAGCAGCTTGGATGGGGTCGTGGGTGGTTCACCCCTCCACTTT	CASSLDGVVGGSPLHF
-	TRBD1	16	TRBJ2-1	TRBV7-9	TGTGCCAGCAGCCCAAGACAGGGGACGGGGGTCGATGAGCAGTTCTTC	CASSPRQGTGVDEQFF